This note documents a single T cell receptor (beta chain) sequence. How the authors handled the data: For nucleated cells, counts were estimated from reference gene primer amplification. Clones were read by immunoSEQ multiplex PCR, and TCRdb kept only the in-frame ones, dropping some. The V and J calls and the clone size are those of that table, but D and trimming were determined from the DNA. The repertoire holds about 240,000 clones, with over 75% as singletons. This entry comes from a study of blood T cell repertoires in COVID-19. Study overall: Sites in the United States, Italy and Spain provided acute and convalescent COVID-19 samples. Sources were T cells, B-cell-depleted T cells, or PBMCs; the material itself was cDNA or gDNA.

There are 13 residues in the CDR3. V trimming: 7 bases; J trimming: 6 bases; junction bases outside the gene matches: 7. This receptor was identified in a young man who had recovered from COVID-19. Sequenced material: peripheral blood. J is TRBJ2-5 and V is TRBV12-3 or TRBV12-4; 8 positions match TRBD2. DNA for the CDR3: TGTGCCAGCATGGACGGGGGGGTAAAGACCCAGTACTTC. This codes for CASMDGGVKTQYF.